These 18 T cell receptor beta chains came from one sample sequenced in a study of shared clonotypes between healthy human individuals. The protocol was immunoSEQ multiplex PCR, while the TCRdb copy is restricted to in-frame clones and leaves out a portion. There are over 2 million clones in the sample; less than 95% occur only once, and roughly 0.34% lies in the top ten. The specimen sequenced was naive CD4+ T cells from PBMCs. Subset specified: CD45RA+ positively selected. The receptors derive from a man aged 18 to 30 in good health. Some clones in this sample may be carry-over from other donors' samples.

The gene calls are TRBV13 and TRBJ2-1; D gene unclear. This CDR3 contains 15 residues. Germline V gene sequence: CDR1 PRHDT, CDR2 FYEKMQ (reference sequence). The ends were cut back, 5 bases at V and 4 bases at J, with 15 bases in the middle. CDR3 sequence reads: CASSPSLAVYNEQFF. DNA for the CDR3: TGTGCCAGCAGCCCCAGTCTGGCAGTTTACAATGAGCAGTTCTTC.

This clone was seen just once. The V call is TRBV13, the J call TRBJ2-2; unclear D gene. There are 15 residues in the CDR3. Trimming took 2 bases from V and 0 from J, leaving 7 bases between them. The germline gives CDR1 PRHDT, CDR2 FYEKMQ (reference sequence). In DNA form, the CDR3 reads TGTGCCAGCAGCTTACAGCCCGCGAACACCGGGGAGCTGTTTTTT. Translation: CASSLQPANTGELFF.

The chain employs TRBV5-8 and TRBJ2-4, with D perhaps TRBD1 (6 bases). The V gene's germline CDR1 is SGHTS and CDR2 YDEGEE. The CDR3 loop spans 12 amino acids. Between the trimmed V and J ends, which lost 0 bases and 11 bases, there was a span of 9 bases. CDR3 loop: CASSLDRQVQYF. The DNA of the CDR3 is TGTGCCAGCAGCTTGGATAGACAGGTTCAGTACTTC.

This chain links TRBV5-5 with TRBJ2-7; D gene ambiguous. CDR3 length: 14 amino acids. Between the trimmed V and J ends, which lost 1 base and 5 bases, there was a span of 13 bases. Germline CDR1 reads SGHKS; CDR2 reads YYEKEE (reference sequence). The CDR3 loop is CASSLTQVSDEQYF. CDR3 coding DNA: TGTGCCAGCAGCTTGACCCAGGTGAGCGACGAGCAGTACTTC.

This clone was counted a single time. This chain links TRBV5-5 with TRBJ1-3; D is unclear. The CDR3 is made up of 15 amino acids. CDR1 SGHKS and CDR2 YYEKEE come from the germline V gene (reference sequence). V dropped 3 bases and J dropped 0 bases, with 10 bases sitting between them. The CDR3 sequence is CASSWAADSGNTIYF. CDR3 nucleotide sequence: TGTGCCAGCAGCTGGGCGGCAGACTCTGGAAACACCATATATTTT. The full variable domain, its missing parts supplied by reference TRBV5-5 and TRBJ1-3, is DAGVTQSPTHLIKTRGQQVTLRCSPISGHKSVSWYQQVLGQGPQFIFQYYEKEERGRGNFPDRFSARQFPNYSSELNVNALLLGDSALYLCASSWAADSGNTIYFGEGSWLTVV.

The chain links TRBV28 to TRBJ2-7, with 9 bases fitting TRBD1. The CDR3 has 15 residues. The trim removed 5 bases at V and 5 bases at J, leaving 10 bases unmatched. Germline V CDR1 and CDR2: MDHEN, SYDVKM. The CDR3: CASSTWGQGGNEQYF. The DNA for the CDR3 is TGTGCCAGCAGTACCTGGGGACAGGGCGGGAACGAGCAGTACTTC.

The chain employs TRBV19 and TRBJ1-5; D not resolved. V dropped 1 base and J dropped 7 bases, with 11 bases sitting between them. Germline V gene lookup returns CDR1 LNHDA and CDR2 SQIVND (reference sequence). The CDR3 runs to 14 residues. The CDR3 nucleotides are TGTGCCAGTAGTATAGCGCCGGGAACCCAGCCCCAGCATTTT. Its protein product is CASSIAPGTQPQHF.

The table lists this clone with a count of one. The chain is built from TRBV7-9 and TRBJ2-5; D assignment may be TRBD1 or TRBD2 (5 bases each). Trimming took 3 bases from V and 7 from J, leaving 12 bases between them. CDR1 is SEHNR, CDR2 FQNEAQ, per germline (reference sequence). This CDR3 comprises 13 residues. The CDR3 reads CASSLAGTGTQYF. The DNA for the CDR3 is TGTGCCAGCAGCTTGGCAGGGACGGGGACCCAGTACTTC.

The chain links TRBV5-1 to TRBJ2-2; D not certain. This CDR3 has 16 residues. Trimming took 4 bases from V and 4 from J, leaving 17 bases between them. Germline V lookup: CDR1 SGHRS, CDR2 YFSETQ. The CDR3 protein is CASSPHSWGSTGELFF. DNA for the CDR3: TGCGCCAGCAGCCCACACTCATGGGGATCCACCGGGGAGCTGTTTTTT.

This chain links TRBV11-3 with TRBJ1-2; D unresolved. The CDR3 runs 13 residues. Germline-derived CDR1 and CDR2 are SGHNT and YENEEA. The V end lost 4 bases, the J end lost 2 bases, and 8 bases lay between the germline ends. The CDR3 DNA sequence: TGTGCCAGCAGCTCGTCGGGAAACTATGGCTACACCTTC. Its translation: CASSSSGNYGYTF.

The chain uses TRBV7-2 and TRBJ2-3; 7 bases are shared with TRBD1. V lost 7 bases and J lost 5; bases outside the gene matches: 6. Germline lookup yields CDR1 SGHTA and CDR2 FQGNSA. The CDR3 has 13 residues. CDR3: CASKGAARDTQYF. Here the CDR3 DNA reads TGTGCCAGCAAGGGGGCAGCAAGAGATACGCAGTATTTT.

The chain links TRBV7-2 to TRBJ1-1, with D tentatively TRBD1 (5 bases). Germline CDR1 is SGHTA and CDR2 is FQGNSA. Trimming pared 5 bases from V and 5 bases from J, leaving 18 bases between. The CDR3 sequence is 15 residues long. DNA for the CDR3: TGTGCCAGCAGCATTCCAGGGCTATTGGGAACTGAAGCTTTCTTT. Translating it yields CASSIPGLLGTEAFF.

This clone was seen only once. The chain joins TRBV7-9 to TRBJ2-7; either TRBD1 or TRBD2 may supply D (6 bases each). Trimming shortened V by 2 bases and J by 2 bases, and 13 bases separated the two germline ends. Germline CDR1 and CDR2: SEHNR and FQNEAQ (reference sequence). This CDR3 comprises 15 residues. CDR3 nucleotides: TGTGCCAGCAGCTTATCACCGGGGGCCGCCTACGAGCAGTACTTC. It codes for CASSLSPGAAYEQYF.

The genes are TRBV14 and TRBJ1-5; D unresolved. V was cut by 5 bases and J by 3 bases, with 8 bases left in between. The length of the CDR3 is 13 residues. Germline V gene sequence: CDR1 SGHDN, CDR2 FVKESK. The CDR3 reads CASSGGPNQPQHF. In nucleotides, the CDR3 is TGTGCCAGCAGCGGAGGGCCCAATCAGCCCCAGCATTTT.

The rearrangement uses TRBV29-1 and TRBJ2-1; 8 bases fit TRBD2. V lost 6 bases to trimming and J lost 12 bases; unmatched junction nucleotides: 16. The CDR3 runs to 14 residues. The germline V gene has CDR1 SQVTM and CDR2 ANQGSEA. CDR3 coding DNA: TGCAGCGTGGCCGGACTAGCTGGAGTTAAGGTGCAGTTCTTC. Protein product: CSVAGLAGVKVQFF.

This rearrangement joins TRBV27 to TRBJ2-7; D is possibly TRBD2 (5 bases). V lost 4 bases and J 2 bases, leaving 12 bases between the germline ends. This CDR3 contains 14 residues. From germline, CDR1 is MNHEY and CDR2 SMNVEV (reference sequence). CDR3 DNA sequence: TGTGCCAGCAGTTCAGGCGGGTCTCCCTACGAGCAGTACTTC. As protein: CASSSGGSPYEQYF.

This clone appeared once. The chain couples TRBV6-9 to TRBJ2-7; D is perhaps TRBD1 or TRBD2 (5 bases each). The CDR3 loop spans 15 amino acids. In germline, CDR1 is MNHGY, CDR2 SVAAGI. Between the trimmed V and J ends, which lost 5 bases and 3 bases, there was a span of 17 bases. CDR3 sequence: CASSLAGTPIYEQYF. As DNA, the CDR3 is TGTGCCAGCAGTCTGGCCGGGACGCCTATCTACGAGCAGTACTTC.

The chain joins TRBV7-7 to TRBJ2-1; D possibly corresponds to TRBD2 (5 bases). Germline loops: CDR1 SSHAT, CDR2 FNYEAQ (reference sequence). The CDR3 covers 13 residues. Trimming stripped 4 bases from V and 9 bases from J, with 13 bases between. The CDR3 here is CASSSTSGVEQFF. CDR3 bases: TGTGCCAGCAGCTCCACATCCGGGGTTGAGCAGTTCTTC.